This TCR beta chain was documented in a study of lymphopenia after photon versus proton radiotherapy. The CDR3 runs 15 residues. In germline, CDR1 is LGHNA, CDR2 YNFKEQ. Losses at the gene ends were 2 bases for V and 9 bases for J; bases not matched to a gene: 2. Sequenced by immunoSEQ multiplex PCR; TCRdb stores in-frame clones only, minus some. In the table there are fewer than 25,000 clones, around 89% of which are singletons. The chain combines TRBV4-2 with TRBJ2-1; the match to TRBD2 covers 15 bases. Sequences were derived from peripheral blood, sampled from a patient treated with proton-based radiotherapy. The source of this sequence is an elderly man with esophageal cancer. Here the CDR3 reads CASSQSGLAGGEQFF. DNA for the CDR3: TGTGCCAGCAGCCAATCGGGACTAGCGGGGGGTGAGCAGTTCTTC.